This T cell receptor beta chain derives from a study of T cells in Graves' hyperthyroidism and ophthalmopathy. The CDR3 consists of 16 residues. Trimming took 3 bases from V and 2 from J; bases not matched to a gene: 7. Germline lookup yields CDR1 KGHDR and CDR2 SFDVKD. Template material for amplifying TCR beta CDR3 regions consisted of RNA transcripts. Researchers ran a first-round RT-PCR on the TCR CDR3 using the HTBI primer set. One entry per CDR3 protein, called by TCRdb with MiXCR from the multiplex PCR reads. This table has 600,000 to 700,000 distinct CDR3 sequences, 45% appearing once. The sequence came from an adult man with Graves' disease, either hyperthyroidism or ophthalmopathy (not recorded which). The sequenced sample consisted of peripheral blood or thyroid tissue (not recorded which). This rearrangement joins TRBV24-1 to TRBJ2-3, with TRBD1 matching over 7 bases. This chain's CDR3 is CATSDTGQKYTDTQYF. Here the CDR3 DNA reads TGTGCCACCAGTGATACGGGACAGAAGTACACAGATACGCAGTATTTT.